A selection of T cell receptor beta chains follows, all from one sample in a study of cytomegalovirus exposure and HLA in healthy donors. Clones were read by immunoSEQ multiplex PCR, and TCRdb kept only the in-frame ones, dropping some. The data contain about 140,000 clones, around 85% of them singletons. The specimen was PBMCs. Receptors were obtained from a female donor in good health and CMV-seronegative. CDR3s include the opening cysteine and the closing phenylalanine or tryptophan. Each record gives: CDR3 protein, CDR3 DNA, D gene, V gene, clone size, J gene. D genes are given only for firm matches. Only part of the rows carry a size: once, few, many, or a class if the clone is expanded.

cdr3_aa: CASSLRGQGTYEQYF
cdr3_nt: TGTGCCAGCAGCTTGAGGGGACAGGGTACCTACGAGCAGTACTTC
d_call: TRBD1
v_call: TRBV5-4
clone_size: few
j_call: TRBJ2-7

cdr3_aa: CASSLEQGNQPQHF
cdr3_nt: TGTGCCAGCAGTTTAGAACAGGGGAATCAGCCCCAGCATTTT
d_call: TRBD1
v_call: TRBV28
clone_size: few
j_call: TRBJ1-5

cdr3_aa: CASSFQGGYEQYF
cdr3_nt: TGTGCCAGCAGCTTCCAGGGTGGGTACGAGCAGTACTTC
d_call: .
v_call: TRBV7-9
clone_size: .
j_call: TRBJ2-7

cdr3_aa: CASSLVGASRQYEQYF
cdr3_nt: TGTGCCAGCAGCCTGGTAGGGGCAAGTCGTCAGTACGAGCAGTACTTC
d_call: .
v_call: TRBV27
clone_size: .
j_call: TRBJ2-7

cdr3_aa: CASSYGTSEPSYEQYF
cdr3_nt: TGTGCCAGCAGTTACGGGACTTCAGAACCGTCCTACGAGCAGTACTTC
d_call: .
v_call: TRBV6-5
clone_size: .
j_call: TRBJ2-7

cdr3_aa: CASSLSAAGEYNEQFF
cdr3_nt: TGTGCCAGCAGTTTATCAGCAGCGGGAGAATACAATGAGCAGTTCTTC
d_call: TRBD2
v_call: TRBV27
clone_size: .
j_call: TRBJ2-1

cdr3_aa: CASSTQGSTGELFF
cdr3_nt: TGTGCCAGCAGCACACAGGGATCCACCGGGGAGCTGTTTTTT
d_call: .
v_call: TRBV7-9
clone_size: .
j_call: TRBJ2-2

cdr3_aa: CASSWGDRNTEAFF
cdr3_nt: TGTGCCAGTAGTTGGGGGGATCGGAACACTGAAGCTTTCTTT
d_call: .
v_call: TRBV19
clone_size: .
j_call: TRBJ1-1

cdr3_aa: CASSGWSGRGDTQYF
cdr3_nt: TGTGCCAGCAGTGGGTGGAGCGGGAGAGGAGATACGCAGTATTTT
d_call: TRBD2
v_call: TRBV28
clone_size: .
j_call: TRBJ2-3

cdr3_aa: CASSPPGHENTGELFF
cdr3_nt: TGTGCCAGCAGCCCCCCGGGACACGAGAACACCGGGGAGCTGTTTTTT
d_call: .
v_call: TRBV9
clone_size: .
j_call: TRBJ2-2

cdr3_aa: CASTVGALGNTEAFF
cdr3_nt: TGTGCCAGCACCGTAGGGGCTTTAGGGAACACTGAAGCTTTCTTT
d_call: .
v_call: TRBV6-1
clone_size: .
j_call: TRBJ1-1

cdr3_aa: CASSQKTRGMLANEKLFF
cdr3_nt: TGTGCCAGCAGCCAAAAAACCAGGGGAATGTTGGCTAATGAAAAACTGTTTTTT
d_call: .
v_call: TRBV7-9
clone_size: .
j_call: TRBJ1-4

cdr3_aa: CASSERSAVTGNTIYF
cdr3_nt: TGTGCCAGCAGTGAAAGATCCGCAGTCACTGGAAACACCATATATTTT
d_call: .
v_call: TRBV6-1
clone_size: .
j_call: TRBJ1-3

cdr3_aa: CASSLEGTGSSYGYTF
cdr3_nt: TGTGCCAGCAGCTTGGAAGGGACAGGGTCTAGCTATGGCTACACCTTC
d_call: TRBD1
v_call: TRBV5-6
clone_size: once
j_call: TRBJ1-2

cdr3_aa: CASQTGTGPSGANVLTF
cdr3_nt: TGCGCCAGCCAAACCGGGACAGGCCCCTCTGGGGCCAACGTCCTGACTTTC
d_call: TRBD1
v_call: TRBV5-1
clone_size: .
j_call: TRBJ2-6

cdr3_aa: CASQTPGPGGTGELFF
cdr3_nt: TGTGCCAGTCAAACCCCTGGGCCGGGGGGGACCGGGGAGCTGTTTTTT
d_call: TRBD2
v_call: TRBV2
clone_size: .
j_call: TRBJ2-2

cdr3_aa: CASSIGLALTDTQYF
cdr3_nt: TGTGCCAGTAGTATCGGGCTAGCGCTCACAGATACGCAGTATTTT
d_call: .
v_call: TRBV19
clone_size: .
j_call: TRBJ2-3

cdr3_aa: CASSSRTGDNEQFF
cdr3_nt: TGTGCCAGCAGCTCCCGGACAGGGGACAATGAGCAGTTCTTC
d_call: TRBD1
v_call: TRBV5-4
clone_size: .
j_call: TRBJ2-1

cdr3_aa: CATRRLEPSSSDTQYF
cdr3_nt: TGTGCCACCCGGAGGCTAGAACCTTCTAGTTCAGATACGCAGTATTTT
d_call: .
v_call: TRBV28
clone_size: .
j_call: TRBJ2-3

cdr3_aa: CASSQDNRAGLGRAYNEQFF
cdr3_nt: TGTGCCAGCAGCCAAGATAATCGAGCGGGATTGGGGAGGGCTTACAATGAGCAGTTCTTC
d_call: TRBD2
v_call: TRBV4-2
clone_size: .
j_call: TRBJ2-1

cdr3_aa: CASSFPPPQGDWSYEQYF
cdr3_nt: TGTGCCAGCAGTTTTCCGCCGCCTCAGGGGGATTGGTCCTACGAGCAGTACTTC
d_call: TRBD1
v_call: TRBV28
clone_size: .
j_call: TRBJ2-7

cdr3_aa: CASSDTGGLNEQYF
cdr3_nt: TGTGCCAGCAGCGACACAGGGGGCTTGAACGAGCAGTACTTC
d_call: TRBD1
v_call: TRBV7-6
clone_size: .
j_call: TRBJ2-7

cdr3_aa: CASSLRSDVRETQYF
cdr3_nt: TGCGCCAGCAGCTTGCGGTCCGACGTCAGGGAGACCCAGTACTTC
d_call: .
v_call: TRBV5-1
clone_size: .
j_call: TRBJ2-5

cdr3_aa: CASSREGGLYEQYF
cdr3_nt: TGCGCCAGCAGCAGGGAGGGGGGTCTCTACGAGCAGTACTTC
d_call: .
v_call: TRBV5-1
clone_size: .
j_call: TRBJ2-7

cdr3_aa: CSVEGFGPTSGFETQYF
cdr3_nt: TGCAGCGTTGAAGGATTCGGGCCGACTAGCGGGTTTGAGACCCAGTACTTC
d_call: TRBD2
v_call: TRBV29-1
clone_size: .
j_call: TRBJ2-5

cdr3_aa: CASSLSPREDQPQHF
cdr3_nt: TGTGCCAGCAGCTTGTCGCCCAGGGAGGATCAGCCCCAGCATTTT
d_call: .
v_call: TRBV5-4
clone_size: .
j_call: TRBJ1-5

cdr3_aa: CAWTTGYQETQYF
cdr3_nt: TGTGCCTGGACGACGGGGTACCAAGAGACCCAGTACTTC
d_call: .
v_call: TRBV30
clone_size: once
j_call: TRBJ2-5

cdr3_aa: CASSWRADTEAFF
cdr3_nt: TGCGCCAGCAGCTGGAGGGCGGACACTGAAGCTTTCTTT
d_call: .
v_call: TRBV5-1
clone_size: .
j_call: TRBJ1-1

cdr3_aa: CASSLRGRYTEAFF
cdr3_nt: TGTGCCAGCAGTTTGCGGGGTCGGTACACTGAAGCTTTCTTT
d_call: .
v_call: TRBV27
clone_size: few
j_call: TRBJ1-1

cdr3_aa: CASLGGKWAGELFF
cdr3_nt: TGTGCCAGTTTAGGGGGAAAGTGGGCCGGGGAGCTGTTTTTT
d_call: .
v_call: TRBV6-5
clone_size: few
j_call: TRBJ2-2

cdr3_aa: CASSLMRAAFGYTF
cdr3_nt: TGTGCCAGCAGCTTGATGAGGGCAGCTTTTGGCTACACCTTC
d_call: .
v_call: TRBV13
clone_size: .
j_call: TRBJ1-2

cdr3_aa: CASSHPRDEQYF
cdr3_nt: TGCGCCAGCAGCCATCCCCGCGACGAGCAGTACTTC
d_call: .
v_call: TRBV4-1
clone_size: .
j_call: TRBJ2-7

cdr3_aa: CASSLRLAGSTDTQYF
cdr3_nt: TGTGCCAGCAGTTTAAGACTAGCGGGGTCCACAGATACGCAGTATTTT
d_call: TRBD2
v_call: TRBV28
clone_size: .
j_call: TRBJ2-3

cdr3_aa: CASSPLRGNHEQYF
cdr3_nt: TGTGCCAGCAGTCCCCTTCGAGGAAACCACGAGCAGTACTTC
d_call: .
v_call: TRBV27
clone_size: .
j_call: TRBJ2-7

cdr3_aa: CASSYTRAAGGYEQYF
cdr3_nt: TGTGCCAGCAGTTACACCCGGGCGGCAGGGGGGTACGAGCAGTACTTC
d_call: .
v_call: TRBV6-5
clone_size: .
j_call: TRBJ2-7

cdr3_aa: CASTPGGVQTQYF
cdr3_nt: TGTGCCAGCACTCCTGGCGGGGTGCAGACCCAGTACTTC
d_call: .
v_call: TRBV6-1
clone_size: few
j_call: TRBJ2-5

cdr3_aa: CASRTSGIKIQETQYF
cdr3_nt: TGTGCCAGCCGGACTAGCGGGATAAAAATACAAGAGACCCAGTACTTC
d_call: TRBD2
v_call: TRBV28
clone_size: .
j_call: TRBJ2-5

cdr3_aa: CATSGYRAGNTIYF
cdr3_nt: TGTGCCACCAGCGGATACAGGGCCGGGAACACCATATATTTT
d_call: .
v_call: TRBV15
clone_size: .
j_call: TRBJ1-3

cdr3_aa: CASSPDRGQPQHF
cdr3_nt: TGTGCCAGCAGCCCTGACAGGGGTCAGCCCCAGCATTTT
d_call: TRBD1
v_call: TRBV6-6
clone_size: .
j_call: TRBJ1-5

cdr3_aa: CASSPRRNTAFQETQYF
cdr3_nt: TGTGCCAGCAGTCCCCGACGGAATACAGCATTTCAAGAGACCCAGTACTTC
d_call: .
v_call: TRBV27
clone_size: .
j_call: TRBJ2-5

cdr3_aa: CASSSPPGGRTEAFF
cdr3_nt: TGTGCCAGCAGTTCCCCCCCAGGGGGTCGCACTGAAGCTTTCTTT
d_call: TRBD1
v_call: TRBV28
clone_size: .
j_call: TRBJ1-1

cdr3_aa: CASSLDGRASETQYF
cdr3_nt: TGTGCCAGCAGCTTAGACGGGAGGGCCTCAGAGACCCAGTACTTC
d_call: TRBD2
v_call: TRBV7-9
clone_size: .
j_call: TRBJ2-5

cdr3_aa: CASSPGTGGNEQFF
cdr3_nt: TGCGCCAGCAGCCCAGGGACAGGGGGCAATGAGCAGTTCTTC
d_call: TRBD1
v_call: TRBV5-1
clone_size: .
j_call: TRBJ2-1

cdr3_aa: CATSREWAGVSADTQYF
cdr3_nt: TGTGCCACCAGCAGAGAATGGGCGGGAGTTTCAGCAGATACGCAGTATTTT
d_call: TRBD2
v_call: TRBV15
clone_size: .
j_call: TRBJ2-3

cdr3_aa: CASRGGTNTEAFF
cdr3_nt: TGTGCCAGCAGGGGGGGAACGAACACTGAAGCTTTCTTT
d_call: .
v_call: TRBV28
clone_size: .
j_call: TRBJ1-1

cdr3_aa: CASSFLLKSGRTDTQYF
cdr3_nt: TGTGCCAGCAGTTTCCTCCTAAAGAGCGGGAGAACAGATACGCAGTATTTT
d_call: TRBD2
v_call: TRBV28
clone_size: .
j_call: TRBJ2-3

cdr3_aa: CASRKGLGQGSLNEQFF
cdr3_nt: TGTGCCAGTAGGAAAGGCTTGGGACAGGGGAGTCTCAATGAGCAGTTCTTC
d_call: TRBD1
v_call: TRBV19
clone_size: few
j_call: TRBJ2-1

cdr3_aa: CASSLGQGGDEQYF
cdr3_nt: TGCGCCAGCAGCTTGGGGCAGGGAGGGGACGAGCAGTACTTC
d_call: TRBD2
v_call: TRBV5-1
clone_size: .
j_call: TRBJ2-7